These 27 T cell receptor beta chains share one sample of origin, sequenced in a study of T cell responses to AZD1222 COVID-19 vaccine. The data were produced by immunoSEQ multiplex PCR, yet TCRdb's version contains in-frame clones alone and is incomplete. The data show some 140,000 clones, 85% to 90% seen once. This sample comprised peripheral blood, obtained on day 0 of AZD1222 vaccination. These receptors were obtained from an adult in good health.

This chain links TRBV4-1 with TRBJ2-3; unclear D gene. Trimming took 0 bases from V and 2 from J, leaving 9 bases between them. The germline gives CDR1 MGHRA, CDR2 YSYEKL. This CDR3 is built from 15 residues. The CDR3 region has the DNA TGCGCCAGCAGCCAAGAGTCCAGTTTCACAGATACGCAGTATTTT. The encoded protein is CASSQESSFTDTQYF.

V is TRBV28 and J is TRBJ2-1, with TRBD2 identical over 12 bases. This CDR3 spans 14 amino acids. Germline-derived CDR1 and CDR2 are MDHEN and SYDVKM. J lost 8 bases, V lost 6 bases, and 5 bases had no gene match. The CDR3 spells CASRGTSGLYEQFF. For the CDR3, the DNA is TGTGCCAGCAGAGGGACTAGCGGGTTGTATGAGCAGTTCTTC.

For the CDR3, the DNA is TGTGCCAGCAGTGAAGCGCAGTCGTTACCCCTCCACTTT. It yields the protein CASSEAQSLPLHF. The chain has TRBV6-1 and TRBJ1-6; D gene ambiguous. The CDR3 is 13 residues long. Looked up from germline, CDR1 is MNHNS and CDR2 is SASEGT. The ends were cut back, 0 bases at V and 12 bases at J, with 9 bases in the middle.

The chain has TRBV3-1 (or the pseudogene TRBV3-2) and TRBJ1-6, with TRBD1 identical over 9 bases. Germline assignment: CDR1 LGHDT and CDR2 YNNKEL (reference sequence). With 1 base clipped from V and 7 bases from J, the junction kept 2 bases outside the gene matches. CDR3 length: 15 residues. CDR3 DNA sequence: TGTGCCAGCAGCCAAGCGGGGACAGGGAATTCACCCCTCCACTTT. Protein sequence: CASSQAGTGNSPLHF.

The V gene is TRBV28, the J gene TRBJ1-2; D possibly corresponds to TRBD1 (5 bases). Per germline, CDR1 MDHEN and CDR2 SYDVKM. CDR3 length: 12 residues. Between the trimmed V and J ends, which lost 7 bases and 4 bases, there was a span of 10 bases. CDR3 loop: CASKQGLYGYTF. CDR3 DNA sequence: TGTGCCAGCAAGCAGGGCCTCTATGGCTACACCTTC.

This clone was counted only a few times. The chain joins TRBV7-7 to TRBJ1-3; D is perhaps TRBD1 (5 bases). The CDR3 length is 15 residues. Germline loops: CDR1 SSHAT, CDR2 FNYEAQ (reference sequence). Trimming stripped 1 base from V and 0 bases from J, with 7 bases between. The CDR3 DNA is TGTGCCAGCAGCTTAGGCCAGGGCTCTGGAAACACCATATATTTT. Its protein is CASSLGQGSGNTIYF.

The rearrangement joins TRBV7-2 to TRBJ1-2; D not resolved. Germline CDR1 SGHTA, CDR2 FQGNSA. This CDR3 spans 14 amino acids. V lost 4 bases and J 8 bases, leaving 17 bases between the germline ends. In DNA form, the CDR3 reads TGTGCCAGCAGCTCTCGCGACGGGATATACGGCTACACCTTC. It translates to CASSSRDGIYGYTF.

DNA for the CDR3: TGCAGCGTCGTCTGGACTAGCGCAGCTAGCACAGATACGCAGTATTTT. Protein: CSVVWTSAASTDTQYF. The chain recombines TRBV29-1 with TRBJ2-3; TRBD2 agrees at 9 bases. The ends lost 6 bases at V and 0 bases at J; junction bases unmatched: 10. Germline V gene data show CDR1 as SQVTM and CDR2 as ANQGSEA. The CDR3 spans 16 residues.

This clone was seen once. The J gene is TRBJ1-1, the V gene TRBV4-1; D perhaps matches TRBD1 (5 bases). Trimming removed 3 bases at V and 1 base at J, with 12 bases between. The CDR3 is 15 residues long. CDR1 and CDR2 from the germline V gene are MGHRA and YSYEKL. This CDR3 reads CASSHGGTRNTEAFF. In DNA form, the CDR3 reads TGCGCCAGCAGCCATGGAGGGACGAGGAACACTGAAGCTTTCTTT.

V usage is TRBV18 and J usage is TRBJ1-2; the match to TRBD1 covers 7 bases. The junction had 10 bases not matched to a gene; V was cut back by 4 bases and J by 5 bases. CDR3 length equals 15 residues. Germline CDR1 reads KGHSH; CDR2 reads LQKENI. The CDR3 loop reads CASSQLRTGDYGYTF. Here the CDR3 DNA reads TGTGCCAGCTCACAACTACGGACAGGTGATTATGGCTACACCTTC.

This clone was seen only once. V gene TRBV27 combines with J gene TRBJ1-4; 7 bases fit TRBD1. This CDR3 comprises 16 residues. Germline V gene lookup returns CDR1 MNHEY and CDR2 SMNVEV (reference sequence). The trim removed 3 bases at V and 8 bases at J, leaving 12 bases unmatched. CDR3 in DNA: TGTGCCAGCAGTTTGACCCCGGACAGGTCGGGGGAAAAACTGTTTTTT. Amino acids: CASSLTPDRSGEKLFF.

This clone has a single count. This chain connects TRBV11-2 to TRBJ1-3; D remains ambiguous. CDR1 is SGHAT, CDR2 FQNNGV, per germline. The CDR3 spans 13 residues. In DNA, the CDR3 is TGTGCATCAAAAACGTCCTCTGGAAACACCATATATTTT. Its protein is CASKTSSGNTIYF. Full variable domain (rest looked up from reference TRBV11-2 and TRBJ1-3): EAGVAQSPRYKIIEKRQSVAFWCNPISGHATLYWYQQILGQGPKLLIQFQNNGVVDDSQLPKDRFSAERLKGVDSTLKIQPAKLEDSAVYLCASKTSSGNTIYFGEGSWLTVV.

The CDR3 region has the DNA TGTGCCTGGAGTGCCCCCCGGGCAGGGACCTATGGCTACACCTTC. It translates to CAWSAPRAGTYGYTF. This chain uses TRBV30 with TRBJ1-2, with a weak D call TRBD1 (5 bases). Germline loops: CDR1 GTSNPN, CDR2 SVGIG (reference sequence). There are 15 residues in the CDR3. Trimming took 1 base from V and 4 from J, leaving 16 bases between them.

V and J are TRBV7-6 and TRBJ2-5; 7 bases agree with TRBD1. The CDR3 runs to 18 residues. The trim removed 1 base at V and 3 bases at J, leaving 14 bases unmatched. Germline V CDR1 and CDR2: SGHVS, FNYEAQ. The CDR3 region is CASSLGPRKGASEETQYF. The CDR3 nucleotides are TGTGCCAGCAGCTTAGGGCCTCGTAAGGGGGCCTCCGAAGAGACCCAGTACTTC.

The CDR3 region is CASSHPDIRSTEAFF. The CDR3 DNA reads as TGTGCCAGCAGCCATCCAGACATTCGATCCACTGAAGCTTTCTTT. This chain joins TRBV14 and TRBJ1-1; D is unresolved. Germline CDR1 SGHDN, CDR2 FVKESK. With 3 bases removed from V and 4 bases from J, the gap between germline ends came to 15 bases. This CDR3 has 15 residues.

The chain couples TRBV5-1 to TRBJ2-1, with TRBD2 identical over 11 bases. CDR3 length: 16 residues. Germline V gives CDR1 SGHRS, CDR2 YFSETQ. V trimming: 7 bases; J trimming: 6 bases; junction bases outside the gene matches: 12. The CDR3 DNA follows: TGCGCCAGCGTTAGCGGGAGGGCCTTGGATGTCAATGAGCAGTTCTTC. It yields the protein CASVSGRALDVNEQFF.

The V and J genes are TRBV29-1 and TRBJ1-1; possible D gene TRBD1, 5 bases. The germline CDR1 and CDR2 sequences are SQVTM and ANQGSEA. V lost 4 bases, J lost 1 base, and 13 bases lay in between. The CDR3 totals 14 residues. CDR3 sequence reads: CSVGGFTENTEAFF. In nucleotides, the CDR3 is TGCAGCGTTGGGGGGTTCACAGAGAACACTGAAGCTTTCTTT.

CDR3 nucleotide sequence: TGTGCCACCAGTGAAACCGGGCCCACGTTAACTGACAATCAGCCCCAGCATTTT. It translates to CATSETGPTLTDNQPQHF. This sequence joins TRBV24-1 and TRBJ1-5; D is ambiguous. Trimming pared 4 bases from V and 3 bases from J, leaving 21 bases between. Germline CDR1 is KGHDR and CDR2 is SFDVKD. This CDR3 is 18 amino acids long.

The chain is built from TRBV20-1 and TRBJ1-2; no clear D. Germline V lookup: CDR1 DFQATT, CDR2 SNEGSKA (reference sequence). CDR3 size: 11 residues. With 3 bases removed from V and 12 bases from J, the gap between germline ends came to 14 bases. For the CDR3, the DNA is TGCAGTGCTAGCCCGATGGATAAAAACACCTTC. Encoded protein: CSASPMDKNTF.

The chain has TRBV27 and TRBJ1-1; D gene uncertain. V lost 5 bases, J lost 4 bases, and 14 bases lay in between. CDR3 length: 14 residues. CDR1 and CDR2 (germline): MNHEY, SMNVEV (reference sequence). The CDR3 region has the DNA TGTGCCAGCAGTACGAGGGATTTGAGCACTGAAGCTTTCTTT. The encoded protein is CASSTRDLSTEAFF.

V is TRBV19 and J is TRBJ1-5; possibly TRBD1 for D (5 bases). This CDR3 spans 17 amino acids. The ends were cut back, 6 bases at V and 3 bases at J, with 21 bases in the middle. CDR1 and CDR2 from the germline V gene are LNHDA and SQIVND (reference sequence). This CDR3 is CASSPLGVPTDNQPQHF. The CDR3 coding sequence is TGTGCCAGTAGCCCCCTAGGGGTCCCGACAGACAATCAGCCCCAGCATTTT.

This sequence joins TRBV2 and TRBJ2-2; D might be TRBD1 (6 bases). The CDR3 totals 14 residues. Trimming pared 8 bases from V and 1 base from J, leaving 11 bases between. Per germline, CDR1 SNHLY and CDR2 FYNNEI. The CDR3 DNA reads TGTGCCAGCTCCGGGACAATGAACACCGGGGAGCTGTTTTTT. As protein: CASSGTMNTGELFF. Variable domain in full (rest from reference TRBV2 and TRBJ2-2): EPEVTQTPSHQVTQMGQEVILRCVPISNHLYFYWYRQILGQKVEFLVSFYNNEISEKSEIFDDQFSVERPDGSNFTLKIRSTKLEDSAMYFCASSGTMNTGELFFGEGSRLTVL.

The chain uses TRBV3-1 (or the pseudogene TRBV3-2) and TRBJ1-1; D gene ambiguous. V was clipped by 0 bases and J by 5 bases, with 10 bases between them. The germline V gene has CDR1 LGHDT and CDR2 YNNKEL (reference sequence). The CDR3 loop spans 14 amino acids. As DNA, the CDR3 is TGTGCCAGCAGCCAAGATACTGGTAGGACTGAAGCTTTCTTT. This sequence encodes CASSQDTGRTEAFF.

The rearrangement joins TRBV7-8 to TRBJ2-4, with 9 bases aligning to TRBD1. This CDR3 has 15 amino acids. V lost 3 bases to trimming and J lost 8 bases; unmatched junction nucleotides: 8. Per the germline V gene, CDR1 is SGHVS and CDR2 is FQNEAQ. In DNA, the CDR3 is TGTGCCAGCAGCTTTTCACAAACAGGGGGCTACATTCAGTACTTC. It encodes CASSFSQTGGYIQYF.

The chain combines TRBV19 with TRBJ2-2; TRBD2 matches at 7 bases. V lost 9 bases and J lost 3; bases outside the gene matches: 22. The germline V gene has CDR1 LNHDA and CDR2 SQIVND (reference sequence). The CDR3 has 19 amino acids. The CDR3 coding sequence is TGTGCCAGCTTGGACTGGATCGCATGGGGGAGGGCCGACACCGGGGAGCTGTTTTTT. This encodes CASLDWIAWGRADTGELFF.

The J gene is TRBJ2-1, the V gene TRBV28, with 11 bases aligning to TRBD1. Trimming at V came to 10 bases and at J to 6 bases, leaving 8 bases not matched to a gene. The CDR3 totals 14 residues. CDR1 and CDR2 from the germline V gene are MDHEN and SYDVKM. The CDR3 reads CAIGGTGGSNEQFF. The CDR3 DNA sequence: TGTGCCATCGGTGGGACAGGGGGTTCCAATGAGCAGTTCTTC.

The chain uses TRBV5-1 and TRBJ1-5; 9 nucleotides align to TRBD1. The CDR3 is made up of 14 amino acids. Per the germline V gene, CDR1 is SGHRS and CDR2 is YFSETQ. V shed 5 bases, J shed 7 bases, and the junction held 7 bases outside the gene matches. For the CDR3, the DNA is TGCGCCAGCAGTACGGGACAGGGAGGCCAGCCCCAGCATTTT. Translated: CASSTGQGGQPQHF.